The entry that follows covers one T cell receptor (beta chain) sequence. The target antigen is unknown. This specimen comes from a study of cytomegalovirus exposure and HLA in healthy donors. Study-wide points: It was reportedly the case that the classifier diagnosed cytomegalovirus status with high specificity and sensitivity. HLA alleles showed associations with 16,951 TCR beta sequences in a later analysis, at a 0.05 false discovery rate.

Trimming left V 6 bases short and J 9 bases short, with 11 bases between. Per the germline V gene, CDR1 is GTSNPN and CDR2 is SVGIG (reference sequence). The CDR3 sequence is 10 residues long. The PCR made use of 60 Vbeta and 13 Jbeta primers. Data came from immunoSEQ multiplex PCR; TCRdb stores just in-frame clones and leaves some out. The sample has around 230,000 clones, about 85% seen once. V and J are TRBV30 and TRBJ1-2; a weak D match, TRBD1 (6 bases). Sequencing was done on a sample of PBMCs. This receptor was taken from a girl aged 2 to 9 in good health and CMV-seronegative. The CDR3 is CACTGGSYTF. CDR3 coding DNA: TGTGCCTGTACGGGGGGCAGCTACACCTTC.